This TCR beta chain was identified during a study of blood T cell repertoires in COVID-19. CDR3 length: 15 residues. V lost 5 bases and J lost 2, with 13 bases in between. Per germline, CDR1 SQVTM and CDR2 ANQGSEA. Original processing notes: By means of reference gene primer amplification, nucleated cell counts were estimated. Produced via immunoSEQ multiplex PCR; TCRdb's table is partial and in-frame only. The V and J calls and clone size come from that table; D and trimming were worked out from the DNA. The data contain about 300,000 clones, 89% of them singletons. Sequencing was done on a sample of peripheral blood. This receptor was identified in a man between 18 and 29 years old who had recovered from COVID-19. The chain carries TRBV29-1 and TRBJ2-6, with a weak D call TRBD1 (5 bases). The CDR3 spells CSVTQAGTGANVLTF. CDR3 DNA sequence: TGCAGCGTTACACAGGCTGGTACTGGGGCCAACGTCCTGACTTTC.